The source of this T cell receptor (beta chain) is a study of T cell responses to AZD1222 COVID-19 vaccine. Study results and caveats: Distributed over spike, vaccine-associated CD4 TCRs predominated at 160-218 and 743-854. Close to half of all spike-specific TCRs reportedly target regions of the variants that are unmutated.

The CDR3 consists of 13 residues. With 0 bases removed from V and 4 bases from J, the gap between germline ends came to 7 bases. CDR1 and CDR2 from the germline V gene are SGHDT and YYEEEE. Measured with immunoSEQ multiplex PCR; TCRdb has only the in-frame clones, and not every one. The sample consists of 95,000 to 100,000 clones, approximately 88% of them appearing once. This clone qualifies as medium-sized. Its antigen remains unknown. The receptor was isolated from an adult who received the AZD1222 COVID-19 vaccine. This specimen was peripheral blood, taken 28 days after the second AZD1222 dose. The chain employs TRBV5-6 and TRBJ1-1; maybe TRBD1 (5 bases). In DNA, the CDR3 is TGTGCCAGCAGCTTGGCCAGGGCCACTGAAGCTTTCTTT. It specifies CASSLARATEAFF. Full variable domain (remainder filled in from reference TRBV5-6 and TRBJ1-1): DAGVTQSPTHLIKTRGQQVTLRCSPKSGHDTVSWYQQALGQGPQFIFQYYEEEERQRGNFPDRFSGHQFPNYSSELNVNALLLGDSALYLCASSLARATEAFFGQGTRLTVV.